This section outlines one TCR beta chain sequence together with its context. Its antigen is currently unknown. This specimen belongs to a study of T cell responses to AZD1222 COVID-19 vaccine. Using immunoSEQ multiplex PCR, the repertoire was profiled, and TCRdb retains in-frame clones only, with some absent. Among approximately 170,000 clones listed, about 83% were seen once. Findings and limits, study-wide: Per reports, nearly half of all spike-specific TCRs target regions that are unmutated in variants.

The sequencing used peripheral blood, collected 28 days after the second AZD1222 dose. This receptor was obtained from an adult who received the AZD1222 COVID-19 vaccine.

CDR3 sequence (DNA): TGTGCCAGCAGCCCTACCGCCCGGACAGGTTCTGTTTACAATGAGCAGTTCTTC. It yields the protein CASSPTARTGSVYNEQFF. This chain links TRBV7-8 with TRBJ2-1; 7 bases are a match to TRBD1. CDR3 size: 18 residues. Germline-derived CDR1 and CDR2 are SGHVS and FQNEAQ. The V segment lost 5 bases and the J segment 4 bases; nucleotides outside the gene matches: 17.